The 20 T cell receptor beta chains listed next were all sequenced from one sample in a study of technical replicates of blood from a handful of donors. The data were produced by immunoSEQ multiplex PCR, yet TCRdb's version contains in-frame clones alone and is incomplete. The data contain under 80,000 clones, 85% to 90% of them seen just once; the ten biggest clones take up more than 4.5%. The sequencing sample was made of PBMCs. These receptors came from a human donor in good health. Some clones in this sample may be carry-over from other donors' samples.

The genes are TRBV9 and TRBJ2-7; no definite D call. V was clipped by 0 bases and J by 3 bases, with 10 bases between them. This CDR3 is 14 amino acids long. Per the germline V gene, CDR1 is SGDLS and CDR2 is YYNGEE. The CDR3 loop reads CASSVDGGNYEQYF. CDR3 nucleotides: TGTGCCAGCAGCGTAGACGGCGGAAACTACGAGCAGTACTTC.

The CDR3 region is CASSGQGATNEKLFF. The DNA of the CDR3 is TGTGCCAGCAGCGGACAGGGGGCCACTAATGAAAAACTGTTTTTT. The chain is built from TRBV5-4 and TRBJ1-4, with TRBD1 matching 11 bases. The CDR3 covers 15 residues. Germline-derived CDR1 and CDR2 are SGHNT and YYREEE (reference sequence). J gave up 2 bases and V 4 bases, and 1 base lay outside the gene matches. Full variable domain (missing parts from reference TRBV5-4 and TRBJ1-4): ETGVTQSPTHLIKTRGQQVTLRCSSQSGHNTVSWYQQALGQGPQFIFQYYREEENGRGNFPPRFSGLQFPNYSSELNVNALELDDSALYLCASSGQGATNEKLFFGSGTQLSVL.

CDR3 amino acids: CASSATPQAPQYF. CDR3 nucleotides: TGTGCCAGCAGCGCTACACCACAGGCCCCCCAGTACTTC. The rearrangement joins TRBV9 to TRBJ2-5; possible D gene TRBD1, 5 bases. The CDR3 has 13 amino acids. Looked up from germline, CDR1 is SGDLS and CDR2 is YYNGEE. With 3 bases removed from V and 9 bases from J, the gap between germline ends came to 15 bases.

This sequence joins TRBV7-9 and TRBJ2-1; no clear D. The V gene's germline CDR1 is SEHNR and CDR2 FQNEAQ (reference sequence). Trimming removed 1 base from V and 9 bases from J, with 4 bases in between. The CDR3 is 11 residues long. In nucleotides, the CDR3 is TGTGCCAGCAGCTTAGAGAGTGAGCAGTTCTTC. It codes for CASSLESEQFF.

The CDR3 protein is CASSSVGREGYNEQFF. The CDR3 nucleotides read TGTGCCAGCAGCTCCGTGGGGCGGGAGGGGTACAATGAGCAGTTCTTC. The chain combines TRBV11-2 with TRBJ2-1; TRBD2 agrees at 9 bases. Germline CDR1 and CDR2: SGHAT and FQNNGV. The length of the CDR3 is 16 residues. The trim removed 4 bases at V and 4 bases at J, leaving 8 bases unmatched.

The chain combines TRBV27 with TRBJ2-7; TRBD2 matches 12 bases. Germline CDR1 reads MNHEY; CDR2 reads SMNVEV (reference sequence). This CDR3 comprises 15 residues. V was pared by 5 bases and J by 3 bases, with 5 bases of the junction left unmatched. The chain's CDR3 is CASSPLAGGFYEQYF. CDR3 DNA sequence: TGTGCCAGCAGTCCTCTAGCGGGGGGGTTCTACGAGCAGTACTTC.

The chain links TRBV2 to TRBJ2-6; possibly TRBD1 for D (6 bases). Germline assignment: CDR1 SNHLY and CDR2 FYNNEI. The V end was cut by 5 bases, the J end by 2 bases, with 10 bases between. The CDR3 extends over 15 amino acids. In nucleotides, the CDR3 is TGTGCCAGCAGTCAACAGGGTACTGGGGCCAACGTCCTGACTTTC. This codes for CASSQQGTGANVLTF.

The rearrangement links TRBV25-1 to TRBJ2-5, with D possibly TRBD1 on 7 matching bases. The V and J ends lost 2 bases and 5 bases respectively, with 15 bases between them. From germline, CDR1 is MGHDK and CDR2 SYGVNS. The CDR3 sequence is 15 residues long. CDR3 DNA: TGTGCCAGCAGTGAAGGGGCAGGGGGGTTCGAGACCCAGTACTTC. Protein: CASSEGAGGFETQYF.

The rearrangement links TRBV18 to TRBJ2-3, with D maybe TRBD2 (5 bases). This CDR3 contains 16 residues. The V gene's germline CDR1 is KGHSH and CDR2 LQKENI. V dropped 1 base and J dropped 0 bases, with 11 bases sitting between them. DNA for the CDR3: TGTGCCAGCTCACCACGCGGAGCGGACAGCACAGATACGCAGTATTTT. Translated: CASSPRGADSTDTQYF.

This clone has only one observation. This sequence joins TRBV7-6 and TRBJ2-5, with D maybe TRBD1 (7 bases). Germline V CDR1 and CDR2: SGHVS, FNYEAQ. Trimming removed 5 bases from V and 1 base from J, with 11 bases in between. The CDR3 is 14 amino acids. The CDR3 reads CASSRGTAQETQYF. The CDR3 nucleotides are TGTGCCAGCAGCCGGGGGACAGCCCAAGAGACCCAGTACTTC.

This chain joins TRBV7-9 and TRBJ1-2; 8 bases align to TRBD1. This CDR3 comprises 17 residues. Germline loops: CDR1 SEHNR, CDR2 FQNEAQ (reference sequence). V lost 5 bases to trimming and J lost 3 bases; unmatched junction nucleotides: 14. Here the CDR3 reads CASSIGVAGGADYGYTF. In DNA, the CDR3 is TGTGCCAGCAGCATAGGGGTTGCAGGGGGCGCTGACTATGGCTACACCTTC.

The CDR3 DNA reads TGTGCCAGCAGCTTAGTGTGGCGGGAGGGCCGGTCGGCCGGGGAGCTGTTTTTT. Translating gives CASSLVWREGRSAGELFF. The chain combines TRBV11-2 with TRBJ2-2, with TRBD2 identical over 9 bases. The germline CDR1 and CDR2 sequences are SGHAT and FQNNGV. J lost 6 bases, V lost 1 base, and 12 bases had no gene match. This CDR3 has 18 residues. The variable domain in full, completed from reference TRBV11-2 and TRBJ2-2, reads EAGVAQSPRYKIIEKRQSVAFWCNPISGHATLYWYQQILGQGPKLLIQFQNNGVVDDSQLPKDRFSAERLKGVDSTLKIQPAKLEDSAVYLCASSLVWREGRSAGELFFGEGSRLTVL.

The chain is built from TRBV30 and TRBJ2-5; D perhaps matches TRBD2 (5 bases). The V and J ends lost 2 bases and 7 bases respectively, with 17 bases between them. The length of the CDR3 is 14 residues. Germline V gene data show CDR1 as GTSNPN and CDR2 as SVGIG (reference sequence). The CDR3 bases are TGTGCCTGGAGTAAGGGATTAGCGCCCCCGACCCAGTACTTC. It codes for CAWSKGLAPPTQYF.

This clone was counted only a few times. V gene TRBV5-4 combines with J gene TRBJ2-1; maybe TRBD2 (5 bases). V was shortened by 1 base and J by 1 base, with 9 bases between the two germline ends. The CDR3 sequence is 15 residues long. CDR1 and CDR2 from the germline V gene are SGHNT and YYREEE (reference sequence). CDR3 sequence: CASSLLRGSYNEQFF. DNA of the CDR3: TGTGCCAGCAGCTTGTTACGAGGGTCCTACAATGAGCAGTTCTTC.

V and J are TRBV5-5 and TRBJ2-7; D call uncertain. This CDR3 has 13 residues. Germline V gene sequence: CDR1 SGHKS, CDR2 YYEKEE (reference sequence). With 4 bases removed from V and 3 bases from J, the gap between germline ends came to 11 bases. CDR3 coding DNA: TGTGCCAGCAGCGTGGATCCTAGCTACGAGCAGTACTTC. It encodes CASSVDPSYEQYF.

This chain links TRBV23-1 with TRBJ2-2; 9 nucleotides match TRBD2. TRBV23-1 is an ORF, with its function uncertain. The CDR3 has 16 residues. The V and J ends lost 6 bases and 6 bases, in that order; junction bases with no gene match: 11. CDR3 loop: CASRLLAGCPSGELFF. CDR3 bases: TGCGCCAGCAGGCTCCTAGCGGGATGCCCGTCCGGGGAGCTGTTTTTT.

The rearrangement links TRBV5-4 to TRBJ1-4, with TRBD1 as a possible D gene (5 bases). The length of the CDR3 is 18 residues. V lost 5 bases, J lost 5 bases, and 25 bases lay in between. Germline V gene lookup returns CDR1 SGHNT and CDR2 YYREEE (reference sequence). CDR3 bases: TGTGCCAGCAGTATGGAGGGGCACGGACGGAGGCTGAATGAAAAACTGTTTTTT. This codes for CASSMEGHGRRLNEKLFF.

There are a few counts of this clone. The chain is built from TRBV18 and TRBJ2-2, with D maybe TRBD2 (6 bases). V dropped 1 base and J dropped 7 bases, with 19 bases sitting between them. CDR3 length: 17 residues. Per germline, CDR1 KGHSH and CDR2 LQKENI. The DNA of the CDR3 is TGTGCCAGCTCACCACAGGGAGGATTGAGAGTTGGCGGGGAGCTGTTTTTT. Residues: CASSPQGGLRVGGELFF.

The DNA of the CDR3 is TGCGCCAGCAGCTTGGTTGACAGGGGGGTGGGGTACTACGAGCAGTACTTC. Translating it yields CASSLVDRGVGYYEQYF. V gene TRBV5-1 combines with J gene TRBJ2-7; the match to TRBD1 covers 9 bases. CDR3 size: 17 residues. V lost 0 bases to trimming and J lost 3 bases; unmatched junction nucleotides: 10. Germline-derived CDR1 and CDR2 are SGHRS and YFSETQ. The variable domain in full, with the rest retrieved from reference TRBV5-1 and TRBJ2-7, is KAGVTQTPRYLIKTRGQQVTLSCSPISGHRSVSWYQQTPGQGLQFLFEYFSETQRNKGNFPGRFSGRQFSNSRSEMNVSTLELGDSALYLCASSLVDRGVGYYEQYFGPGTRLTVT.

This clone came up a few times. The rearrangement uses TRBV7-9 and TRBJ2-1; a possible D gene is TRBD2 (9 bases). Germline V gene lookup returns CDR1 SEHNR and CDR2 FQNEAQ (reference sequence). Between the trimmed V and J ends, which lost 4 bases and 14 bases, there was a span of 21 bases. The CDR3 contains 14 residues. The CDR3 sequence is CASSSWSSGGQEFF. CDR3 sequence (DNA): TGTGCCAGCAGCTCTTGGAGTAGCGGGGGACAGGAGTTCTTC.